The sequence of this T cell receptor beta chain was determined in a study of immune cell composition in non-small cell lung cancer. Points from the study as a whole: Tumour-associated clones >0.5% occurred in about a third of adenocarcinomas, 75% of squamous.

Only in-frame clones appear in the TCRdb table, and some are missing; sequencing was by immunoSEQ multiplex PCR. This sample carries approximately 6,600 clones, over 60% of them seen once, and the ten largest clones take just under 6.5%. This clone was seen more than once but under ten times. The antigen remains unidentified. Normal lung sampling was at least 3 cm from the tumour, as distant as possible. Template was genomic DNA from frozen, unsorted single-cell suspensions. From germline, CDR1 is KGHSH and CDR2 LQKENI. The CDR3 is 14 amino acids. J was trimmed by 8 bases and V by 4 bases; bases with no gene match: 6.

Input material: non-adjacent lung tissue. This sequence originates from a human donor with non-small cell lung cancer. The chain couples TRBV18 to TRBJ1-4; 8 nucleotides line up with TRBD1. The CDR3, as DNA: TGTGCCAGCTCACAGGACAGGGTGAACGAAAAACTGTTTTTT. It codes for CASSQDRVNEKLFF.